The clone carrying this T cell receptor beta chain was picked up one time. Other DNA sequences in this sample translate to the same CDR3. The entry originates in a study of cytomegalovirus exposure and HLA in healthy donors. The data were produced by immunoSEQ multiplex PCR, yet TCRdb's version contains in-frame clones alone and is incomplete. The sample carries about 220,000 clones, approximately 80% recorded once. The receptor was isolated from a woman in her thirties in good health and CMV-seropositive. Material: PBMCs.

Here the CDR3 reads CASSLRASYNEQFF. Written as DNA, the CDR3 is TGTGCCAGCAGCTTGCGGGCCAGCTACAATGAGCAGTTCTTC. The rearrangement links TRBV5-6 to TRBJ2-1; D gene ambiguous. CDR1 is SGHDT and CDR2 is YYEEEE in the germline V gene. The V gene lost 1 base and the J gene lost 3 bases, with 8 bases spanning the gap. The CDR3 sequence is 14 residues long.